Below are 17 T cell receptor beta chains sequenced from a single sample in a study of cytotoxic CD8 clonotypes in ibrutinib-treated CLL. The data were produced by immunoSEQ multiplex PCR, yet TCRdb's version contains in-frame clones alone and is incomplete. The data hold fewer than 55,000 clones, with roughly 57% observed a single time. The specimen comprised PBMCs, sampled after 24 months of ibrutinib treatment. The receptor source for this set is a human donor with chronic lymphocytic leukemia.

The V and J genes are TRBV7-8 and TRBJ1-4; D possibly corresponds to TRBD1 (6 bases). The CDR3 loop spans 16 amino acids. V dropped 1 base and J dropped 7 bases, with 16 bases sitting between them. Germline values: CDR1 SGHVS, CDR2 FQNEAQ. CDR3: CASSLDDRGVSEKLFF. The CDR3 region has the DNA TGTGCCAGCAGCTTAGATGATAGGGGGGTAAGTGAAAAACTGTTTTTT.

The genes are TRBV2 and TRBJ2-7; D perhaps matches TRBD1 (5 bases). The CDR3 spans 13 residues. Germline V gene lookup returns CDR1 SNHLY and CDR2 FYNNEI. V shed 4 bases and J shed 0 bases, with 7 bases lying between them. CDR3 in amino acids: CASSVQGSYEQYF. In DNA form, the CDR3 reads TGTGCCAGCAGTGTTCAGGGCTCCTACGAGCAGTACTTC.

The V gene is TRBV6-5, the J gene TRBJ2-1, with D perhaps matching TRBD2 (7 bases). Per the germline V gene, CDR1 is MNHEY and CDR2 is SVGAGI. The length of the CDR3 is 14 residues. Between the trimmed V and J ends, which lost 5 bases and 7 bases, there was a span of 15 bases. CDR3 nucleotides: TGTGCCAGCAGTCTCGGGGGGCGGATTAATGAGCAGTTCTTC. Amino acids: CASSLGGRINEQFF.

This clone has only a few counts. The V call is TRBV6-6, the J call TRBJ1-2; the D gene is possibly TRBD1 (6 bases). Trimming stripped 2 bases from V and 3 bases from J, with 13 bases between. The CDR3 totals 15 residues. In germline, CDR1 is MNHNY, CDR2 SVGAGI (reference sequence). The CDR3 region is CASSYPTGGDYGYTF. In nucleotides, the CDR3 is TGTGCCAGCAGTTACCCGACGGGGGGCGACTATGGCTACACCTTC.

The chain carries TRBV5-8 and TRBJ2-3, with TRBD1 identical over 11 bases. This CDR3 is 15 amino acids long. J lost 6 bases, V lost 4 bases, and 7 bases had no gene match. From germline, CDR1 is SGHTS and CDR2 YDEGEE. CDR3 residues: CASSKPGQGVDTQYF. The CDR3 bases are TGTGCCAGCAGCAAACCGGGACAGGGGGTCGATACGCAGTATTTT.

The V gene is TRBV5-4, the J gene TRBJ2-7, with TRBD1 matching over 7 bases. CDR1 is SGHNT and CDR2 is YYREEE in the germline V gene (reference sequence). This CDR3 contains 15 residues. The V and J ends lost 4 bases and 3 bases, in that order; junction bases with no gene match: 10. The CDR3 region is CASSPGQAGIYEQYF. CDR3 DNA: TGTGCCAGCAGCCCCGGACAGGCAGGGATCTACGAGCAGTACTTC.

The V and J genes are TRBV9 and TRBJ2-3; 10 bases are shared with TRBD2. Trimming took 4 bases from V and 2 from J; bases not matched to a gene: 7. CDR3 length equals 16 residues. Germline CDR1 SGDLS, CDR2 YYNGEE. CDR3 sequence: CASSPRTSGYTDTQYF. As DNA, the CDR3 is TGTGCCAGCAGCCCACGGACTAGCGGATACACAGATACGCAGTATTTT.

This CDR3 reads CASSLGGGNYGYTF. DNA of the CDR3: TGTGCCAGCAGCTTAGGTGGGGGGAACTATGGCTACACCTTC. The V and J genes are TRBV7-9 and TRBJ1-2; D is possibly TRBD1 (5 bases). Trimming pared 1 base from V and 2 bases from J, leaving 8 bases between. CDR3 length: 14 amino acids. Germline assignment: CDR1 SEHNR and CDR2 FQNEAQ (reference sequence).

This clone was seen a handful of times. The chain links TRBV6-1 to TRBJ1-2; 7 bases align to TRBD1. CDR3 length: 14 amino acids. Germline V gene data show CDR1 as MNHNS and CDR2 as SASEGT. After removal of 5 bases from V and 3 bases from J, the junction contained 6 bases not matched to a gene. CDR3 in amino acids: CASSRQGGDYGYTF. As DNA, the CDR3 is TGTGCCAGCAGTCGACAGGGAGGGGACTATGGCTACACCTTC.

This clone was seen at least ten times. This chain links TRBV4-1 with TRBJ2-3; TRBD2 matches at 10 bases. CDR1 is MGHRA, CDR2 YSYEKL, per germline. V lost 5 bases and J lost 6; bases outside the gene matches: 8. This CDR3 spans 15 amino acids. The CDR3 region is CASSGTLAGADTQYF. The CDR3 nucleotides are TGCGCCAGCAGCGGGACCCTAGCGGGGGCTGATACGCAGTATTTT.

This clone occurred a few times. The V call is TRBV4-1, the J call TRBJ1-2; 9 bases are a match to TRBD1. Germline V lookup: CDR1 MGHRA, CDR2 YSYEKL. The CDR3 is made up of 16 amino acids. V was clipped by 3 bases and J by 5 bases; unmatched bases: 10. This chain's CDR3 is CASSHRGQGLYYGYTF. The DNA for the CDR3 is TGCGCCAGCAGCCATCGGGGACAGGGCCTATATTATGGCTACACCTTC.

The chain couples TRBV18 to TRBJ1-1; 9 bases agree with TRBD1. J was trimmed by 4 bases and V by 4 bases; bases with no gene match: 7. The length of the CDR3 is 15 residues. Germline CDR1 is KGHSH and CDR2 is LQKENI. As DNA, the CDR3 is TGTGCCAGCTCACTACGGACAGGGGAGGGCACTGAAGCTTTCTTT. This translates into CASSLRTGEGTEAFF.

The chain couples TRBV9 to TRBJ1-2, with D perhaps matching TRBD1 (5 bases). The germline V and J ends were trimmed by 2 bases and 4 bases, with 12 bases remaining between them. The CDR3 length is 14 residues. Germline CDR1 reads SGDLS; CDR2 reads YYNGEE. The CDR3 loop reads CASSVEMGPYGYTF. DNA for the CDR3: TGTGCCAGCAGCGTCGAGATGGGGCCCTATGGCTACACCTTC. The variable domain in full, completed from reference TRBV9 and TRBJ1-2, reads DSGVTQTPKHLITATGQRVTLRCSPRSGDLSVYWYQQSLDQGLQFLIQYYNGEERAKGNILERFSAQQFPDLHSELNLSSLELGDSALYFCASSVEMGPYGYTFGSGTRLTVV.

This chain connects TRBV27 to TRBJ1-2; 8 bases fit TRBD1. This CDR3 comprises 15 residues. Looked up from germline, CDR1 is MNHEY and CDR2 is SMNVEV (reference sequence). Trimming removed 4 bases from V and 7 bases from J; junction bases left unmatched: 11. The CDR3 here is CASSSALQGEGGYTF. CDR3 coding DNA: TGTGCCAGCAGTTCCGCCCTACAGGGGGAAGGTGGCTACACCTTC.

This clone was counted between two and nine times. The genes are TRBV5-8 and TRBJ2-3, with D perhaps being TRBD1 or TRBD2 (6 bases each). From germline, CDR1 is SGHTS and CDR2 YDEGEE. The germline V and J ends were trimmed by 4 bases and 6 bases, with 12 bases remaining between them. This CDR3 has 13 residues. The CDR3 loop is CASSPWGADTQYF. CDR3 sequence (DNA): TGTGCCAGCAGCCCGTGGGGGGCGGATACGCAGTATTTT.

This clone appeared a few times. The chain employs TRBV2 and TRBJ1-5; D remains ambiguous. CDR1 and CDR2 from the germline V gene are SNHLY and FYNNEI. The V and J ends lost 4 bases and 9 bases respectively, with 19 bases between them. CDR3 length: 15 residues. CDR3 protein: CASSAGPRQERPQHF. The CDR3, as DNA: TGTGCCAGCAGTGCGGGTCCTCGGCAGGAGCGGCCCCAGCATTTT.

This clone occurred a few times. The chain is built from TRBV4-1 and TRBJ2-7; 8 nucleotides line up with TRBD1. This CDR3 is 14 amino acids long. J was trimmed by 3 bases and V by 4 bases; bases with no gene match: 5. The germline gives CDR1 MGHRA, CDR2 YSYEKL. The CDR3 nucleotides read TGCGCCAGCAGCCCGCGGACAGGGCTCTACGAGCAGTACTTC. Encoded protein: CASSPRTGLYEQYF.